The 7 T cell receptor beta chains below all came from one sample that was sequenced in a study of T-cell reconstitution after alpha-beta-depleted transplantation in children. A library of TCRbeta sequences, prepared with unique molecular identifiers, was generated. Each CDR3 protein gets one entry after TCRdb re-called the PCR reads with MiXCR. The sample lists approximately 300,000 distinct CDR3 sequences, 10% occurring once. The specimen was PBMCs, collected before TCRalphabeta/CD19-depleted stem cell transplant. These receptors all stem from a boy under three years old with acute myeloid leukemia, due to receive a stem cell transplant.

This clonotype occurred many times. The CDR3 region has the DNA TGTGCCAGCAGTACGGAGGTTCCCTGGAACACTGAAGCTTTCTTT. This codes for CASSTEVPWNTEAFF. The V call is TRBV6-7, the J call TRBJ1-1; no clear D. Being an ORF, TRBV6-7 has a function that is uncertain. The ends were cut back, 5 bases at V and 1 base at J, with 14 bases in the middle. This CDR3 has 15 residues.

Ten or more counts support this clonotype. J is TRBJ2-7 and V is TRBV7-3; 10 bases align to TRBD1. CDR3 length: 13 residues. The trim removed 2 bases at V and 7 bases at J, leaving 2 bases unmatched. In germline, CDR1 is SGHTA, CDR2 FQGTGA. CDR3 sequence reads: CASSLGQGEEQYF. In DNA form, the CDR3 reads TGTGCCAGCAGCTTAGGACAGGGGGAGGAGCAGTACTTC. The full variable domain, in which reference TRBV7-3 and TRBJ2-7 provide the parts outside the CDR3, is GAGVSQTPSNKVTEKGKYVELRCDPISGHTALYWYRQSLGQGPEFLIYFQGTGAADDSGLPNDRFFAVRPEGSVSTLKIQRTERGDSAVYLCASSLGQGEEQYFGPGTRLTVT.

At least ten counts were recorded for this clonotype. The chain uses TRBV28 and TRBJ2-2, with D possibly matching TRBD2 (5 bases). The CDR3 loop spans 13 amino acids. Trimming removed 8 bases at V and 5 bases at J, with 12 bases between. Per the germline V gene, CDR1 is MDHEN and CDR2 is SYDVKM. The CDR3, as DNA: TGTGCCAGCGGACGGGATGGGACCGGGGAGCTGTTTTTT. It yields the protein CASGRDGTGELFF. Together with reference TRBV28 and TRBJ2-2, the CDR3 gives the full variable domain: DVKVTQSSRYLVKRTGEKVFLECVQDMDHENMFWYRQDPGLGLRLIYFSYDVKMKEKGDIPEGYSVSREKKERFSLILESASTNQTSMYLCASGRDGTGELFFGEGSRLTVL.

This clonotype was seen at least ten times. J is TRBJ1-3 and V is TRBV18; 8 nucleotides match TRBD1. The CDR3 loop spans 16 amino acids. V gave up 2 bases and J gave up 2 bases; unmatched junction bases: 5. The germline V gene encodes CDR1 KGHSH and CDR2 LQKENI. CDR3 coding DNA: TGTGCCAGCTCACCAAGGGACAGGCCCCCTGGAAACACCATATATTTT. This translates into CASSPRDRPPGNTIYF.

As concerns this clonotype: This may arise from a read error, as a much more abundant clone is one base away. The chain has TRBV29-1 and TRBJ1-2, with 9 bases that match TRBD1. Trimming cost V 4 bases and J 7 bases; bases outside gene matches: 10. Per the germline V gene, CDR1 is SQVTM and CDR2 is ANQGSEA. There are 14 residues in the CDR3. The CDR3 loop is CSVGVSGTGPGYTF. CDR3 DNA sequence: TGCAGCGTTGGTGTTTCCGGGACAGGGCCTGGCTACACCTTC.

As regards this clonotype: Relative to the germline gene, one junction end is altered; a read error may explain this. This sequence joins TRBV5-1 and TRBJ2-1; D is ambiguous. The CDR3 totals 13 residues. The germline gives CDR1 SGHRS, CDR2 YFSETQ. Here the CDR3 DNA reads TGTGCCAGCAGCTCCGGGCTGGACAATGAGCAGTTCTTC. It codes for CASSSGLDNEQFF. Using reference TRBV5-1 and TRBJ2-1 for the parts outside the CDR3, the full variable domain is KAGVTQTPRYLIKTRGQQVTLSCSPISGHRSVSWYQQTPGQGLQFLFEYFSETQRNKGNFPGRFSGRQFSNSRSEMNVSTLELGDSALYLCASSSGLDNEQFFGPGTRLTVL.

A single count supports this clonotype. A much larger clone is a single base away; this may be a read error. V and J are TRBV12-3 or TRBV12-4 and TRBJ2-5; 10 nucleotides match TRBD2. The CDR3 consists of 18 residues. CDR3 sequence: CASCLGQGRVAGGKTQYF. The CDR3 DNA is TGTGCCAGCTGTTTAGGGCAGGGTCGAGTAGCGGGGGGAAAGACCCAGTACTTC.